A selection of T cell receptor beta chains follows, all from one sample in a study of blood T cells in healthy people across ages. TCRdb independently ran MiXCR on the 5' RACE reads; one entry per CDR3 protein. Counted here are hundreds of thousands of distinct CDR3 sequences, more than 45% occurring once; the ten biggest clones make up approximately 20%. The sequenced material came from blood. All receptors come from a man younger than 45 in good health. Each CDR3 is given with its conserved first and last residue. The order of the fields is J gene, clone size, D gene, V gene, CDR3 protein. A D gene is named only where the DNA matches it firmly. Not every row has a clone size; where given, it reads once, few, many or a size class.

>NA|NA|NA|TRBV28
CASSRPGYEQYF
>TRBJ2-1|NA|TRBD2|TRBV7-9
CASSSYPGLVISYNEQFF
>TRBJ2-1|NA|TRBD2|TRBV2
CASSETSGRAYNEQFF
>TRBJ2-7|NA|TRBD2|TRBV3-1
CASSRKRASGIGEQYF
>TRBJ2-3|NA|NA|TRBV5-6
CASSLPMTGGADTQYF
>NA|NA|NA|TRBV20-1
CSARSVGTSRQETQYF
>TRBJ1-2|NA|NA|TRBV20-1
CSAREQRSGYTF
>TRBJ2-1|NA|NA|TRBV10-3
CAPELGEYNEQFF
>TRBJ1-2|few|NA|TRBV18
CASSPQGPDGYTF
>TRBJ1-2|NA|TRBD1|TRBV12-3/TRBV12-4
CASRLDREGGYTF
>NA|NA|NA|TRBV12-3/TRBV12-4
CASSTGTGIATQYF
>TRBJ2-1|NA|NA|TRBV10-2
CARERGAPPVPRVLYNEQFF
>TRBJ2-4|NA|NA|TRBV20-1
CSPRDGNIQYF
>NA|NA|NA|TRBV7-2
CASGIGGEEETQYF
>TRBJ2-1|few|NA|TRBV20-1
CSASIQRSSYNEQFF
>TRBJ2-6|once|NA|TRBV27
CASSPRDRYRSGANVLTF
>TRBJ2-3|NA|NA|TRBV13
CASSESRQRPQYF
>TRBJ2-7|few|TRBD1|TRBV10-3
CAIRTGDYEQYF
>TRBJ2-1|once|TRBD2|TRBV20-1
CSASSAGGSSYNEQFF
>TRBJ2-1|NA|TRBD1|TRBV19
CASNPGQGRNEQFF
>TRBJ2-4|NA|NA|TRBV12-5
CASGPWTDRVKNIQYF
>TRBJ2-7|NA|TRBD2|TRBV9
CASSVFSGAAYEQYF
>TRBJ2-3|few|NA|TRBV7-2
CASSFRRIDTQYF
>TRBJ2-2|NA|NA|TRBV5-1
CASSPPGELFF
>TRBJ2-6|NA|TRBD1|TRBV11-2
CASSLPLHYSTGGAGLPGANVLTF